These 27 T cell receptor beta chains came from one sample sequenced in a study of blood T cell repertoires in COVID-19. The assay was immunoSEQ multiplex PCR, and TCRdb's table has in-frame clones only and misses some. Among some 180,000 clones listed, roughly three quarters were seen once. Sequences were obtained from PBMCs or T cells enriched from blood (not recorded which). The source of these receptors is a man in his sixties who had been exposed to COVID-19.

This clone occurred once. In nucleotides, the CDR3 is TGCGCCAGCAGCTCCCGGACAGGGGGCGAGGCTTTCTTT. Translated: CASSSRTGGEAFF. V is TRBV5-1 and J is TRBJ1-1, with 11 bases lining up with TRBD1. V trimming: 3 bases; J trimming: 11 bases; junction bases outside the gene matches: 6. The length of the CDR3 is 13 residues. Germline CDR1 and CDR2: SGHRS and YFSETQ.

The sample holds a few counts of this clone. The chain has TRBV15 and TRBJ1-3, with no clear D. This CDR3 spans 15 amino acids. Germline V lookup: CDR1 LNHNV, CDR2 YYDKDF (reference sequence). V was shortened by 6 bases and J by 0 bases, with 12 bases between the two germline ends. The CDR3 sequence: CATSRGPNSGNTIYF. CDR3 DNA sequence: TGTGCCACCAGTCGAGGGCCAAACTCTGGAAACACCATATATTTT.

The chain combines TRBV11-2 with TRBJ1-2, with 9 nucleotides matching TRBD1. The CDR3 spans 15 residues. J gave up 1 base and V 7 bases, and 7 bases lay outside the gene matches. The germline CDR1 and CDR2 sequences are SGHAT and FQNNGV. CDR3 loop: CASTQRDRVNYGYTF. The CDR3 DNA is TGTGCCAGCACCCAACGGGACAGGGTTAACTATGGCTACACCTTC.

The chain carries TRBV7-6 and TRBJ2-3; 8 bases line up with TRBD2. This CDR3 is built from 16 residues. CDR1 SGHVS and CDR2 FNYEAQ come from the germline V gene. V lost 1 base, J lost 2 bases, and 5 bases stayed unmatched. In nucleotides, the CDR3 is TGTGCCAGCAGCTTAGGTGCGGGAGGCCTCACAGATACGCAGTATTTT. Translation: CASSLGAGGLTDTQYF.

The chain combines TRBV11-3 with TRBJ2-1; 8 positions match TRBD2. V trimming: 6 bases; J trimming: 9 bases; junction bases outside the gene matches: 4. CDR1 SGHNT and CDR2 YENEEA come from the germline V gene. The CDR3 has 12 amino acids. In DNA form, the CDR3 reads TGTGCCAGCAGGCCTGCGGGAGGTGAGCAGTTCTTC. It codes for CASRPAGGEQFF.

This chain uses TRBV10-1 with TRBJ1-1; 7 nucleotides match TRBD1. The CDR3 spans 13 residues. Looked up from germline, CDR1 is WNHNN and CDR2 is SYGVQD (reference sequence). V lost 6 bases to trimming and J lost 0 bases; unmatched junction nucleotides: 1. This CDR3 is CASRTGLNTEAFF. The DNA of the CDR3 is TGCGCCAGCAGGACAGGGTTGAACACTGAAGCTTTCTTT.

The genes are TRBV3-1 (or the pseudogene TRBV3-2) and TRBJ2-7, with TRBD2 as a possible D gene (6 bases). Germline CDR1 and CDR2: LGHDT and YNNKEL (reference sequence). The CDR3 has 14 amino acids. V lost 4 bases and J 0 bases, leaving 10 bases between the germline ends. The DNA for the CDR3 is TGTGCCAGCAGCCTCGGGGGATACTCCTACGAGCAGTACTTC. Translated, it gives CASSLGGYSYEQYF.

This chain links TRBV27 with TRBJ2-5, with TRBD1 matching 8 bases. CDR1 and CDR2 from the germline V gene are MNHEY and SMNVEV (reference sequence). Germline trimming cut 3 bases from V and 0 bases from J; bases unmatched to any gene: 3. The CDR3 contains 15 residues. CDR3 in amino acids: CASSFLRGHQETQYF. The DNA for the CDR3 is TGTGCCAGCAGTTTTCTCAGGGGGCACCAAGAGACCCAGTACTTC.

Only one count was recorded for this clone. The chain carries TRBV14 and TRBJ1-1, with D unclear. V lost 1 base, J lost 11 bases, and 11 bases lay in between. CDR3 length: 12 amino acids. Germline CDR1 SGHDN, CDR2 FVKESK. The CDR3 loop is CASSQVNAGAFF. The CDR3 DNA follows: TGTGCCAGCAGCCAAGTCAACGCGGGGGCTTTCTTT.

The chain recombines TRBV28 with TRBJ1-1, with D maybe TRBD1 (5 bases). The CDR3 consists of 16 residues. V was cut by 7 bases and J by 5 bases, with 23 bases left in between. CDR1 and CDR2 (germline): MDHEN, SYDVKM. CDR3: CASIRKGRAGGTEAFF. CDR3 DNA sequence: TGTGCCAGCATACGCAAGGGTCGGGCCGGGGGGACTGAAGCTTTCTTT.

This sequence joins TRBV2 and TRBJ1-3; D is unresolved. This CDR3 contains 14 residues. V was pared by 4 bases and J by 4 bases, with 11 bases between. Per germline, CDR1 SNHLY and CDR2 FYNNEI. The CDR3 protein is CASSVDSAGNTIYF. CDR3 nucleotides: TGTGCCAGCAGTGTCGACTCAGCGGGAAACACCATATATTTT.

The rearrangement uses TRBV7-2 and TRBJ1-4, with D tentatively TRBD1 (6 bases). The CDR3 extends over 13 amino acids. Trimming left V 8 bases short and J 8 bases short, with 15 bases between. Germline lookup yields CDR1 SGHTA and CDR2 FQGNSA. The DNA for the CDR3 is TGTGCCAGCGGGCCAACCGGGACAGAAAAACTGTTTTTT. It is translated as CASGPTGTEKLFF.

This clone was picked up one time. This chain connects TRBV6-2 or TRBV6-3 to TRBJ1-2, with 9 bases lining up with TRBD1. The J segment lost 5 bases and the V segment lost 2 bases, leaving 3 bases of the junction unmatched. Per the germline V gene, CDR1 is MNHEY and CDR2 is SVGEGT. The CDR3 is 14 residues long. CDR3 in amino acids: CASSYLTGGYGYTF. In DNA form, the CDR3 reads TGTGCCAGCAGTTACCTGACAGGGGGTTATGGCTACACCTTC.

This clone turned up a few times. The rearrangement uses TRBV27 and TRBJ2-4; TRBD1 matches at 9 bases. Losses at the gene ends were 6 bases for V and 4 bases for J; bases not matched to a gene: 4. Per the germline V gene, CDR1 is MNHEY and CDR2 is SMNVEV (reference sequence). The CDR3 sequence is 14 residues long. The CDR3 DNA reads TGTGCCAGCAGAAACAGGGGGCATAAAAACATTCAGTACTTC. Translated: CASRNRGHKNIQYF.

The chain is built from TRBV9 and TRBJ2-6; the match to TRBD1 covers 10 bases. The CDR3 runs to 21 residues. V lost 0 bases to trimming and J lost 3 bases; unmatched junction nucleotides: 15. CDR1 is SGDLS and CDR2 is YYNGEE in the germline V gene. The CDR3 DNA reads TGTGCCAGCAGCGTAGCTCTCCCCCGGACAGGGGGTTTGTTTGGGGCCAACGTCCTGACTTTC. The encoded protein is CASSVALPRTGGLFGANVLTF.

This clone was seen once. The V gene is TRBV5-1, the J gene TRBJ2-1; TRBD1 matches 7 bases. The germline CDR1 and CDR2 sequences are SGHRS and YFSETQ. Trimming at V came to 7 bases and at J to 0 bases, leaving 4 bases not matched to a gene. This CDR3 region has 14 residues. The CDR3 DNA sequence: TGCGCCAGCGACCGGGACAGCTCCTACAATGAGCAGTTCTTC. This sequence encodes CASDRDSSYNEQFF.

This chain links TRBV5-1 with TRBJ1-1, with 7 bases matching TRBD1. After removal of 4 bases from V and 3 bases from J, the junction contained 9 bases not matched to a gene. Germline CDR1 and CDR2: SGHRS and YFSETQ. The CDR3 covers 15 residues. The CDR3 nucleotides are TGCGCCAGCAGCCTCCCAACAGGGGTCGACACTGAAGCTTTCTTT. Protein product: CASSLPTGVDTEAFF.

The chain carries TRBV15 and TRBJ2-5; D perhaps matches TRBD2 (6 bases). The CDR3 is 15 amino acids. V lost 0 bases to trimming and J lost 3 bases, with 11 bases between them. Germline V gives CDR1 LNHNV, CDR2 YYDKDF (reference sequence). The CDR3 region is CATSRDWRVEETQYF. CDR3 in DNA: TGTGCCACCAGCAGAGATTGGAGGGTCGAAGAGACCCAGTACTTC.

This clone was observed once. J is TRBJ1-6 and V is TRBV25-1; D gene ambiguous. Germline CDR1 and CDR2: MGHDK and SYGVNS. This CDR3 has 13 residues. V gave up 6 bases and J gave up 9 bases, with 12 bases separating them. The CDR3, as DNA: TGTGCCAGCAGCGGAATGGGCTCTTCACCCCTCCACTTT. Amino acid sequence: CASSGMGSSPLHF.

This CDR3 reads CASSFQGHYGYTF. The CDR3 DNA reads as TGTGCCAGCAGTTTTCAGGGCCACTATGGCTACACCTTC. The rearrangement uses TRBV12-3 or TRBV12-4 and TRBJ1-2, with D possibly matching TRBD1 (5 bases). V shed 3 bases and J shed 3 bases, with 8 bases lying between them. The CDR3 covers 13 residues.

Here the CDR3 reads CASSPRTGGPYEQYF. Here the CDR3 DNA reads TGTGCCAGCAGTCCCCGGACAGGGGGACCCTACGAGCAGTACTTC. This chain connects TRBV28 to TRBJ2-7, with 10 bases fitting TRBD1. The V gene's germline CDR1 is MDHEN and CDR2 SYDVKM. The CDR3 covers 15 residues. Unmatched junction bases numbered 6, after V lost 5 bases and J lost 2 bases. The full variable domain, in which reference TRBV28 and TRBJ2-7 provide the parts outside the CDR3, is DVKVTQSSRYLVKRTGEKVFLECVQDMDHENMFWYRQDPGLGLRLIYFSYDVKMKEKGDIPEGYSVSREKKERFSLILESASTNQTSMYLCASSPRTGGPYEQYFGPGTRLTVT.

This chain connects TRBV10-3 to TRBJ2-2; 7 bases fit TRBD1. The V gene end was trimmed by 6 bases and the J gene end by 2 bases; junction bases not matched to a gene: 6. The CDR3 is 15 amino acids. Per germline, CDR1 ENHRY and CDR2 SYGVKD. This chain's CDR3 is CAIRGDSRNTGELFF. CDR3 bases: TGTGCCATCAGAGGGGACAGCAGAAACACCGGGGAGCTGTTTTTT.

With regard to this clone: Given a much more abundant clone one base away, this may be a read error. This chain uses TRBV7-8 with TRBJ1-2, with D possibly being TRBD1 (6 bases). In germline, CDR1 is SGHVS, CDR2 FQNEAQ. CDR3 length: 13 amino acids. V lost 2 bases, J lost 3 bases, and 7 bases lay in between. The CDR3, as DNA: TGTGCCAGCAGCTTAAGGGGGTACTATGGCTACACCTTC. This translates into CASSLRGYYGYTF.

This chain connects TRBV19 to TRBJ1-1, with D perhaps matching TRBD1 (6 bases). Trimming removed 5 bases at V and 4 bases at J, with 17 bases between. The CDR3 has 15 residues. The V gene's germline CDR1 is LNHDA and CDR2 SQIVND (reference sequence). This CDR3 is CASSYWGPPSTEAFF. The CDR3, as DNA: TGTGCCAGTAGTTACTGGGGGCCGCCGAGCACTGAAGCTTTCTTT.

The V and J genes are TRBV5-6 and TRBJ1-5, with D possibly being TRBD1 (5 bases). The CDR3 has 17 amino acids. CDR1 is SGHDT, CDR2 YYEEEE, per germline. Trimming took off 0 bases at V and 1 base at J, with 14 bases between the two ends. The DNA of the CDR3 is TGTGCCAGCAGCTTGGGGGTTAGGGGAACGAGCAATCAGCCCCAGCATTTT. As protein: CASSLGVRGTSNQPQHF.

The chain combines TRBV15 with TRBJ2-5, with D maybe TRBD1 (6 bases). Trimming shortened V by 0 bases and J by 4 bases, and 15 bases separated the two germline ends. Germline V CDR1 and CDR2: LNHNV, YYDKDF (reference sequence). The CDR3 contains 16 residues. The CDR3 DNA reads as TGTGCCACCAGCAGAGATCTTGCAGGGGTGGCAGAGACCCAGTACTTC. This gives the protein CATSRDLAGVAETQYF.

The rearrangement links TRBV3-1 (or the pseudogene TRBV3-2) to TRBJ2-7; no definite D call. CDR1 and CDR2 from the germline V gene are LGHDT and YNNKEL (reference sequence). This CDR3 contains 18 residues. With 0 bases removed from V and 2 bases from J, the gap between germline ends came to 20 bases. The CDR3 sequence: CASSQDDWSLQVPYEQYF. The CDR3, as DNA: TGTGCCAGCAGCCAAGATGATTGGAGCCTTCAAGTGCCCTACGAGCAGTACTTC.